This T cell receptor beta chain stems from a study of cytomegalovirus exposure and HLA in healthy donors. The ends lost 8 bases at V and 3 bases at J; junction bases unmatched: 11. The germline CDR1 and CDR2 sequences are MGHDK and SYGVNS. This CDR3 has 15 residues. PCR involved 60 Vbeta and 13 Jbeta primers. Libraries were prepared by immunoSEQ multiplex PCR; TCRdb keeps only in-frame clonotypes and omits some of them. This table holds roughly 180,000 clones, 80% found once. The donors (healthy individuals) were bone marrow donors. Input material: PBMCs. This chain uses TRBV25-1 with TRBJ1-1; 8 bases align to TRBD1. The sequence was collected from a woman aged 25 to 39 in good health and CMV-seronegative. The CDR3 spells CASLKEDRVYTEAFF. As DNA, the CDR3 is TGTGCCAGCCTCAAGGAGGACAGGGTTTACACTGAAGCTTTCTTT. Full variable domain (outside the CDR3, taken from reference TRBV25-1 and TRBJ1-1): EADIYQTPRYLVIGTGKKITLECSQTMGHDKMYWYQQDPGMELHLIHYSYGVNSTEKGDLSSESTVSRIRTEHFPLTLESARPSHTSQYLCASLKEDRVYTEAFFGQGTRLTVV.